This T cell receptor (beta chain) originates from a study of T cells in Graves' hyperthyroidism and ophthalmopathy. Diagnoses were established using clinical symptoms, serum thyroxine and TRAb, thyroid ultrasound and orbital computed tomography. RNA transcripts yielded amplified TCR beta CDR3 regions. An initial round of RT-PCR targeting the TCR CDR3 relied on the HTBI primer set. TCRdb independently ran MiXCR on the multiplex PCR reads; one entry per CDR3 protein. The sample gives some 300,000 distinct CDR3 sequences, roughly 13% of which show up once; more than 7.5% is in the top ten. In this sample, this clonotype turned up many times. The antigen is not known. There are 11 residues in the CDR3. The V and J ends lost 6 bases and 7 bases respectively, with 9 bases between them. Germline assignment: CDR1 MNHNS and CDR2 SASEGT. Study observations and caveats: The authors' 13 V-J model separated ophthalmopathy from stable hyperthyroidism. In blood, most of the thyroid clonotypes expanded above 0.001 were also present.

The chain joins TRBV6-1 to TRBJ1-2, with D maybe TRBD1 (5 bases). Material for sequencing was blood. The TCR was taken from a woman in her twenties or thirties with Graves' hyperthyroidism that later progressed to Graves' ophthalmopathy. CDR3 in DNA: TGTGCCAGCAGGCGTGGGGGTGGCTACACCTTC. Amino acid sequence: CASRRGGGYTF.